The 9 T cell receptor beta chains reported below all come from one sample, sequenced in a study of human CD8 memory T cell subsets. Sequencing libraries of TCR beta were made by UMI-labeled 5' RACE. Following a re-call of the 5' RACE reads, TCRdb has one entry per CDR3 protein and lacks DNA. The listing contains roughly 6,200 distinct CDR3 sequences. Material: CD8+ effector memory T cells (TEM) sorted from PBMCs. Subset indicated: effector memory CD8 T cells, CCR7- CD45RO+ CD95+. Receptors were obtained from a human donor in good health.

This clonotype is medium-sized by frequency. This sequence joins TRBV7-9 and TRBJ2-7. The CDR3 covers 14 residues. Germline lookup yields CDR1 SEHNR and CDR2 FQNEAQ (reference sequence). CDR3 in amino acids: CASSTWTDSYEQYF.

This clonotype is medium-sized by frequency. The CDR3 sequence is CASSLNYEQYF. V usage is TRBV7-2 and J usage is TRBJ2-7. CDR3 length: 11 residues. Germline CDR1 SGHTA, CDR2 FQGNSA.

The CDR3 loop reads CASSLDSGNTIYF. This sequence joins TRBV4-3 and TRBJ1-3; TCRdb calls TRBD1, which cannot be checked without DNA. The CDR3 sequence is 13 residues long. Germline loops: CDR1 LGHNA, CDR2 YSLEER.

The chain combines TRBV7-8 with TRBJ1-1; the TCRdb call, TRBD1, lacks DNA for checking. Germline V lookup: CDR1 SGHVS, CDR2 FQNEAQ. The CDR3 sequence is 14 residues long. The CDR3 sequence: CASRRTQLNTEAFF. The full variable domain, with the rest looked up from reference TRBV7-8 and TRBJ1-1, is GAGVSQSPRYKVAKRGQDVALRCDPISGHVSLFWYQQALGQGPEFLTYFQNEAQLDKSGLPSDRFFAERPEGSVSTLKIQRTQQEDSAVYLCASRRTQLNTEAFFGQGTRLTVV.

V usage is TRBV15 and J usage is TRBJ1-5; TCRdb lists TRBD1, though no DNA is available to test this call. Germline CDR1 and CDR2: LNHNV and YYDKDF (reference sequence). The CDR3 consists of 15 residues. Here the CDR3 reads CATRKGGASNQPQHF.

V gene TRBV5-1 combines with J gene TRBJ1-1; without DNA, the TCRdb call of TRBD1 cannot be checked. Looked up from germline, CDR1 is SGHRS and CDR2 is YFSETQ. This CDR3 has 14 residues. The CDR3 loop is CASSLGTANTEAFF.

The CDR3 loop reads CASSSQAGTDASDTQYF. V usage is TRBV28 and J usage is TRBJ2-3; TCRdb's D gene call, TRBD1, goes unchecked for lack of DNA. Germline CDR1 reads MDHEN; CDR2 reads SYDVKM. The CDR3 spans 17 residues.

The chain combines TRBV7-9 with TRBJ2-1. The CDR3 sequence is 11 residues long. CDR1 is SEHNR, CDR2 FQNEAQ, per germline (reference sequence). The CDR3: CASSLNNEQFF.

This chain uses TRBV29-1 with TRBJ1-4. The V gene's germline CDR1 is SQVTM and CDR2 ANQGSEA. The CDR3 length is 13 residues. The chain's CDR3 is CSVPLGPGEKLFF.